These 17 T cell receptor beta chains were sequenced from one sample in a study of early T cells in non-severe SARS-CoV-2 infection. TCRdb re-analysed the 5' RACE reads in MiXCR, keeping a single row per CDR3 protein. This sample has roughly 70,000 distinct CDR3 sequences; 20% to 25% occur once, and the top ten carry 16%. Sequences were derived from whole blood, sampled at baseline. The receptors come from an adult who was a healthcare worker with PCR-confirmed SARS-CoV-2 infection or an uninfected control (not recorded which).

This sequence joins TRBV10-1 and TRBJ2-2, with D possibly being TRBD1 (5 bases). Per the germline V gene, CDR1 is WNHNN and CDR2 is SYGVQD (reference sequence). The germline V and J ends were trimmed by 6 bases and 7 bases, with 12 bases remaining between them. CDR3 size: 13 residues. CDR3 protein: CASRSPGNGELFF. CDR3 bases: TGCGCCAGCAGATCTCCAGGGAACGGGGAGCTGTTTTTT.

The V call is TRBV6-6, the J call TRBJ2-5; weak D call: TRBD2 (6 bases). The ends were cut back, 0 bases at V and 3 bases at J, with 8 bases in the middle. This CDR3 is 14 amino acids long. Germline CDR1 is MNHNY and CDR2 is SVGAGI (reference sequence). CDR3 protein: CASSYSPGEETQYF. The CDR3, as DNA: TGTGCCAGCAGTTACTCACCGGGGGAAGAGACCCAGTACTTC.

This clonotype was observed a handful of times. The chain employs TRBV3-1 and TRBJ1-1; no reliable D call. Per the germline V gene, CDR1 is LGHDT and CDR2 is YNNKEL (reference sequence). With 1 base removed from V and 8 bases from J, the gap between germline ends came to 8 bases. This CDR3 is 12 amino acids long. In DNA form, the CDR3 reads TGTGCCAGCAGCCAAGGGCCAAGGGAAGCTTTCTTT. Translation gives CASSQGPREAFF.

This clonotype occurred a few times. V and J are TRBV30 and TRBJ1-1, with D possibly TRBD1 on 5 matching bases. V was cut by 2 bases and J by 4 bases, with 14 bases left in between. This CDR3 is built from 14 residues. From germline, CDR1 is GTSNPN and CDR2 SVGIG (reference sequence). The chain's CDR3 is CAWSLGPSFTEAFF. CDR3 nucleotide sequence: TGTGCCTGGAGTTTGGGACCTTCGTTCACTGAAGCTTTCTTT.

The sample holds a few counts of this clonotype. The chain uses TRBV6-6 and TRBJ1-5, with 8 nucleotides matching TRBD1. Germline V gene sequence: CDR1 MNHNY, CDR2 SVGAGI (reference sequence). J lost 10 bases, V lost 4 bases, and 15 bases had no gene match. The CDR3 sequence is 16 residues long. Here the CDR3 DNA reads TGTGCCAGCAGTTTGGGGGCCGACAGGGGAGTTTTTCCCCAGCATTTT. Translation gives CASSLGADRGVFPQHF.

In this sample, this clonotype turned up a few times. V gene TRBV7-3 combines with J gene TRBJ2-4; D uncertain. Per germline, CDR1 SGHTA and CDR2 FQGTGA. The CDR3 contains 16 residues. V lost 2 bases, J lost 5 bases, and 16 bases lay in between. CDR3 sequence: CASSLAGQLWENIQYF. For the CDR3, the DNA is TGTGCCAGCAGCTTAGCCGGGCAGCTATGGGAAAACATTCAGTACTTC.

This sequence joins TRBV5-5 and TRBJ1-6, with D uncertain. V lost 5 bases and J lost 10, with 13 bases in between. The germline V gene encodes CDR1 SGHKS and CDR2 YYEKEE (reference sequence). The CDR3 runs to 13 residues. The CDR3 loop reads CASRNDGESPLHF. In DNA form, the CDR3 reads TGTGCCAGCAGAAACGACGGAGAGTCACCCCTCCACTTT.

The chain links TRBV2 to TRBJ2-4, with 8 bases identical to TRBD1. The CDR3 contains 15 residues. The ends lost 2 bases at V and 1 base at J; junction bases unmatched: 1. In germline, CDR1 is SNHLY, CDR2 FYNNEI. The CDR3 bases are TGTGCCAGCAGTGAACAGGGGGCTGCCAAAAACATTCAGTACTTC. Protein product: CASSEQGAAKNIQYF.

The chain carries TRBV6-5 and TRBJ1-6; D may be TRBD1 (5 bases). There are 16 residues in the CDR3. Germline V gives CDR1 MNHEY, CDR2 SVGAGI. Trimming left V 2 bases short and J 7 bases short, with 15 bases between. The CDR3 bases are TGTGCCAGCAGTTACAAGGGAACAGGCCCAAATTCACCCCTCCACTTT. This sequence encodes CASSYKGTGPNSPLHF.

This clonotype appeared a few times. The genes are TRBV7-9 and TRBJ1-2; 7 bases are shared with TRBD1. V was clipped by 5 bases and J by 4 bases; unmatched bases: 10. Germline loops: CDR1 SEHNR, CDR2 FQNEAQ (reference sequence). CDR3 length equals 15 residues. The CDR3 DNA follows: TGTGCCAGCAGCCCTCATTCTGACAGGGCCTATGGCTACACCTTC. Translating it yields CASSPHSDRAYGYTF.

This clonotype showed up just a few times. The CDR3 DNA reads as TGTGCCAGCAGTGAAGGGAGGGCTGGGGCCAACGTCCTGACTTTC. Residues: CASSEGRAGANVLTF. V gene TRBV6-1 combines with J gene TRBJ2-6, with a possible D match to TRBD2 (6 bases). V gave up 1 base and J gave up 2 bases, with 6 bases separating them. The CDR3 has 15 amino acids. Germline-derived CDR1 and CDR2 are MNHNS and SASEGT.

In this sample, this clonotype turned up a few times. The V call is TRBV20-1, the J call TRBJ2-7; no firm D call. Per germline, CDR1 DFQATT and CDR2 SNEGSKA (reference sequence). The CDR3 is 11 residues long. The ends were cut back, 2 bases at V and 6 bases at J, with 8 bases in the middle. The CDR3 loop reads CSARRASEQYF. CDR3 sequence (DNA): TGCAGTGCTAGAAGGGCCTCCGAGCAGTACTTC.

The chain is built from TRBV9 and TRBJ1-5; a possible D gene is TRBD1 (5 bases). This CDR3 spans 14 amino acids. The V and J ends lost 3 bases and 0 bases respectively, with 7 bases between them. Germline loops: CDR1 SGDLS, CDR2 YYNGEE. CDR3 amino acids: CASSEGYSNQPQHF. The CDR3 bases are TGTGCCAGCAGCGAGGGGTATAGCAATCAGCCCCAGCATTTT.

The CDR3 sequence: CASSLGQFTYGYTF. The DNA of the CDR3 is TGTGCCAGCAGCTTGGGACAGTTTACCTATGGCTACACCTTC. The chain links TRBV5-6 to TRBJ1-2; a weak D match, TRBD1 (5 bases). This CDR3 is 14 amino acids long. The germline V gene has CDR1 SGHDT and CDR2 YYEEEE. Between the trimmed V and J ends, which lost 0 bases and 4 bases, there was a span of 10 bases. Variable domain in full (rest from reference TRBV5-6 and TRBJ1-2): DAGVTQSPTHLIKTRGQQVTLRCSPKSGHDTVSWYQQALGQGPQFIFQYYEEEERQRGNFPDRFSGHQFPNYSSELNVNALLLGDSALYLCASSLGQFTYGYTFGSGTRLTVV.

The V call is TRBV7-9, the J call TRBJ1-1; the D gene is possibly TRBD1 (5 bases). V was shortened by 4 bases and J by 1 base, with 10 bases between the two germline ends. Per the germline V gene, CDR1 is SEHNR and CDR2 is FQNEAQ (reference sequence). CDR3 size: 14 residues. The CDR3 protein is CASSSLTANTEAFF. As DNA, the CDR3 is TGTGCCAGCAGCTCCCTGACAGCGAACACTGAAGCTTTCTTT.

J is TRBJ2-3 and V is TRBV7-2, with D possibly TRBD2 on 6 matching bases. V gave up 5 bases and J gave up 2 bases, with 26 bases separating them. CDR1 is SGHTA, CDR2 FQGNSA, per germline. The CDR3 covers 19 residues. The CDR3 nucleotides are TGTGCCAGCAGCCCGCGGGGCGGACTCGGAGGGTTACACACAGATACGCAGTATTTT. Its translation: CASSPRGGLGGLHTDTQYF.

This clonotype was observed a handful of times. This chain links TRBV3-1 with TRBJ2-7; the match to TRBD1 covers 7 bases. The germline gives CDR1 LGHDT, CDR2 YNNKEL (reference sequence). This CDR3 is 15 amino acids long. V lost 6 bases to trimming and J lost 3 bases; unmatched junction nucleotides: 11. The CDR3 here is CASRPLGGGFYEQYF. In DNA, the CDR3 is TGTGCCAGCAGGCCCTTAGGGGGCGGGTTCTACGAGCAGTACTTC.